This TCR beta chain was recovered during a study of blood T cells in healthy people across ages. Study-wide context: About one barcoded beta molecule per two T cells came from capture by template switching.

A sample-barcoded 5' primer and a J-beta primer mix were used in a second PCR of roughly 7 to 12 cycles. TCRdb re-derived calls from the 5' RACE reads in MiXCR, one entry per CDR3 protein. The data contain fewer than 800,000 distinct CDR3 sequences, more than 40% of them singletons. The V gene end was trimmed by 5 bases and the J gene end by 2 bases; junction bases not matched to a gene: 7. Germline V CDR1 and CDR2: MNHEY, SVGEGT. This CDR3 has 15 residues. Findings and caveats of the study: Conclusively comparing naive with antigen-experienced cells was impossible with unsorted PBMCs.

Peripheral blood from each donor was collected in a volume of approximately 9.2 milliliters. This clonotype was seen just once. Its antigen is undetermined. The receptor's source is a woman aged 60-75 years in good health. The material sequenced was blood. V and J are TRBV6-2 or TRBV6-3 and TRBJ2-7; 9 bases fit TRBD2. CDR3 nucleotides: TGTGCCAGCAGTACCCCTAGCGGGGCTACCTACGAGCAGTACTTC. Residues: CASSTPSGATYEQYF.